The following is a T cell receptor beta chain sequence with its context. The sample holds many counts of this clonotype. There is no known antigen for this receptor. One base away there is no much larger clone; base qualities are not given. These data originate in a study of T cell repertoires in cytomegalovirus infection (dated by TCRdb to about 2019). Study-level background: Donor HLA type was relevant to the analysis, as public TCR beta signatures indicated carriage of CMV infection together with the matching HLA type. Findings and caveats that apply to the study as a whole: In both this cohort and an independent cohort of some 380 donors, the cumulative frequency of public TCR beta family members distinguished carriers of CMV infection plus the relevant HLA type. The ex vivo response was dominated by HLA-C-restricted CMV-specific TCR beta clonotypes, which also provided the single most frequent clonotype in two of eight donors.

The reads were generated on an Illumina HiSeq 1500. TCRdb itself trimmed the public reads at Q25 with fastp, ran MiXCR and retained productive beta chains. Each record represents a unique CDR3 protein, reported with the most common genes and DNA among its rows. The sample table lists about 490,000 distinct CDR3 sequences, about 11% of them with a count of one. 10% of the sample is in the top ten clones. This TCR came from a human donor in good health (CMV status not recorded). Some clones in this sample may be carry-over from other donors' samples. Source material: PBMCs.

CDR3 sequence: CAISGQAQWGTEAFF. The nucleotide sequence is given as TGTGCCATCAGCGGACAAGCCCAGTGGGGCACTGAAGCTTTCTTT. The rearrangement joined TRBV10-3 to TRBJ1-1, with a tentative D gene TRBD1 over 5 matching bases. V is shortened by 6 bases, J by 4 bases, and the region joining them spans 18 bases. The CDR3 covers 15 residues, taking in both the cysteine and the phenylalanine. The read is trimmed to its CDR3 DNA, 45 bases read in frame from base 1. Via the germline V gene, CDR1 is ENHRY and CDR2 SYGVKD.